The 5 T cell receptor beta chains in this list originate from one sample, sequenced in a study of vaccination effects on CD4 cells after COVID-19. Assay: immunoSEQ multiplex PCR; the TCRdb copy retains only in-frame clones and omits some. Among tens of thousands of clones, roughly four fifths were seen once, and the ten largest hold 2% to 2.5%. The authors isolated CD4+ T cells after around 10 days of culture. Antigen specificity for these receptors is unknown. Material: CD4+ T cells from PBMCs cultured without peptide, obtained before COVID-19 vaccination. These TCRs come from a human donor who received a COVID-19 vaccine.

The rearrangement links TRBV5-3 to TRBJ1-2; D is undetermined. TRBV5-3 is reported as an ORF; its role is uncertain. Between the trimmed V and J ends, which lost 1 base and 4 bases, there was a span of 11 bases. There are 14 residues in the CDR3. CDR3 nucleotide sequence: TGTGCCAGAAGCTTGTTCCCACACCTCTATGGCTACACCTTC. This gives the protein CARSLFPHLYGYTF.

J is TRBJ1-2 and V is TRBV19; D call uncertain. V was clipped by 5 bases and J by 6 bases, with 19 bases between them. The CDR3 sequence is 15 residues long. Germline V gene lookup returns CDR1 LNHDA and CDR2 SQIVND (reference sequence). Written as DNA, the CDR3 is TGTGCCAGTAGTTACCCCAGTCGGAGAGGAAATGGCTACACCTTC. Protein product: CASSYPSRRGNGYTF.

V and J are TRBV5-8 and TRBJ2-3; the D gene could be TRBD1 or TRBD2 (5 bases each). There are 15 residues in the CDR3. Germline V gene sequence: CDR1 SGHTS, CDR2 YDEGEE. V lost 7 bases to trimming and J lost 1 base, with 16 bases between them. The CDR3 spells CASPDWRGGTDTQYF. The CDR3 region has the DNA TGTGCCAGCCCCGACTGGAGAGGGGGCACAGATACGCAGTATTTT.

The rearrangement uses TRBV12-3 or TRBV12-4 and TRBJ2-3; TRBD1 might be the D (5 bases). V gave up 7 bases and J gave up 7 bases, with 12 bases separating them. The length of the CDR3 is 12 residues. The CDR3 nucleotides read TGTGCCAGCAACCAGGGTATAAATACGCAGTATTTT. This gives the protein CASNQGINTQYF.

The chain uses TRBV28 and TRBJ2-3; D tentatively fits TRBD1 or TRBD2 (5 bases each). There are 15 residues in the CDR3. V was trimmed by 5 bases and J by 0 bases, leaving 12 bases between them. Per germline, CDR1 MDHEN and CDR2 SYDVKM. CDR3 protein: CASSTWGSSTDTQYF. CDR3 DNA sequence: TGTGCCAGCAGTACATGGGGGTCTAGCACAGATACGCAGTATTTT.